The following is a T cell receptor (beta chain) sequence with its context. These data are taken from a study of shared clonotypes between healthy human individuals. The data were produced by immunoSEQ multiplex PCR, yet TCRdb's version contains in-frame clones alone and is incomplete. Among about 2,500,000 clones, roughly 92% were seen once, and the ten largest hold 0.13% to 0.15%. This TCR derives from a man between 18 and 29 years old in good health. Sequencing was carried out using naive CD4+ T cells sorted from blood. The sample's subset: CD45RA+ positively selected.

This chain's CDR3 is CASSSSGSHEQYF. The CDR3 nucleotides read TGTGCCAGCAGCTCTAGCGGGAGCCACGAGCAGTACTTC. The genes are TRBV5-4 and TRBJ2-7, with 10 bases fitting TRBD2. Trimming cost V 3 bases and J 5 bases; bases outside gene matches: 2. Germline V gene data show CDR1 as SGHNT and CDR2 as YYREEE (reference sequence). The CDR3 has 13 residues. Complete variable domain (other parts from reference TRBV5-4 and TRBJ2-7): ETGVTQSPTHLIKTRGQQVTLRCSSQSGHNTVSWYQQALGQGPQFIFQYYREEENGRGNFPPRFSGLQFPNYSSELNVNALELDDSALYLCASSSSGSHEQYFGPGTRLTVT.